The 18 T cell receptor beta chains below were found in one sample sequenced in a study. TCRdb reprocessed the reads with MiXCR, giving one entry per CDR3 protein. The profile shows 3,800 or so distinct CDR3 sequences, about 10% of them singletons. Sequenced sample: CD4+ T cells from synovial fluid. The receptors were gathered from a human donor with rheumatoid arthritis.

With regard to this clonotype: A read error may be the cause here, since a much bigger clone is one base away. V usage is TRBV6-2 or TRBV6-3 and J usage is TRBJ2-3; D gene uncertain. This CDR3 has 11 residues. Looked up from germline, CDR1 is MNHEY and CDR2 is SVGEGT. CDR3 sequence: CPTHDTDTQYF. The CDR3 DNA reads TGTCCCACCCACGACACAGATACGCAGTATTTT.

This clonotype was observed at least ten times. The chain uses TRBV4-1 and TRBJ2-7, with TRBD2 matching over 11 bases. The germline V gene encodes CDR1 MGHRA and CDR2 YSYEKL. The CDR3 contains 15 residues. V was pared by 5 bases and J by 4 bases, with 7 bases of the junction left unmatched. Here the CDR3 reads CASSATGTSGYEQYF. The CDR3 DNA reads as TGCGCCAGCAGCGCAACCGGGACTAGCGGTTACGAGCAGTACTTC.

By share, this clonotype counts as medium-sized. The chain joins TRBV7-2 to TRBJ1-2; D gene ambiguous. CDR3 length: 14 residues. The germline V gene encodes CDR1 SGHTA and CDR2 FQGNSA. The V and J ends lost 6 bases and 1 base respectively, with 12 bases between them. This chain's CDR3 is CASRSTEFNYGYTF. In DNA, the CDR3 is TGTGCCAGCAGGAGTACAGAGTTTAACTATGGCTACACCTTC.

This clonotype was recorded at least ten times. This rearrangement joins TRBV10-3 to TRBJ1-1; 9 nucleotides line up with TRBD1. With 9 bases clipped from V and 5 bases from J, the junction kept 4 bases outside the gene matches. The CDR3 contains 12 residues. Germline loops: CDR1 ENHRY, CDR2 SYGVKD. In DNA form, the CDR3 reads TGTGCCATTGGGACAGGGCGAACTGAAGCTTTCTTT. Translation: CAIGTGRTEAFF.

By share, this clonotype counts as medium-sized. The chain couples TRBV6-2 or TRBV6-3 to TRBJ2-2, with D perhaps TRBD1 (5 bases). CDR1 is MNHEY, CDR2 SVGEGT, per germline. V was shortened by 2 bases and J by 3 bases, with 7 bases between the two germline ends. This CDR3 region has 14 residues. In DNA form, the CDR3 reads TGTGCCAGCAGTTACAAGGGGTACACCGGGGAGCTGTTTTTT. Its protein is CASSYKGYTGELFF.

This clonotype has a count of ten or more. V and J are TRBV4-1 and TRBJ1-4, with a tentative D call TRBD1 (5 bases). V was shortened by 4 bases and J by 4 bases, with 16 bases between the two germline ends. CDR1 and CDR2 from the germline V gene are MGHRA and YSYEKL. This CDR3 contains 16 residues. The CDR3 DNA is TGCGCCAGCAGCCTGTCCGAGGGGAGACTTAATGAAAAACTGTTTTTT. Translating gives CASSLSEGRLNEKLFF.

This clonotype was found many times. This chain joins TRBV12-3 or TRBV12-4 and TRBJ2-7; 7 bases agree with TRBD1. J gave up 0 bases and V 1 base, and 3 bases lay outside the gene matches. The CDR3 is 15 amino acids. This CDR3 reads CASSLDRGSSYEQYF. The CDR3 DNA sequence: TGTGCCAGCAGTTTAGACAGGGGCAGCTCCTACGAGCAGTACTTC.

This clonotype was recorded many times. This rearrangement joins TRBV10-1 to TRBJ2-2; 10 bases line up with TRBD2. CDR1 is WNHNN and CDR2 is SYGVQD in the germline V gene (reference sequence). This CDR3 comprises 14 residues. Trimming at V came to 4 bases and at J to 6 bases, leaving 2 bases not matched to a gene. CDR3 loop: CASSAAGGSGELFF. The CDR3 bases are TGCGCCAGCAGTGCAGCGGGAGGGTCCGGGGAGCTGTTTTTT.

The rearrangement links TRBV27 to TRBJ2-1; 8 positions match TRBD2. V lost 2 bases and J lost 10; bases outside the gene matches: 4. The length of the CDR3 is 13 residues. CDR1 is MNHEY and CDR2 is SMNVEV in the germline V gene (reference sequence). CDR3 in DNA: TGTGCCAGCAGTTTAACGCGACTAGCGGAGCAGTTCTTC. It codes for CASSLTRLAEQFF.

This chain joins TRBV12-3 or TRBV12-4 and TRBJ2-3, with 9 bases aligning to TRBD2. J was trimmed by 4 bases and V by 6 bases; bases with no gene match: 11. The CDR3 has 16 amino acids. The CDR3 DNA is TGTGCCAGCAGCCTTGGGGGCGGGAGGGCCCCAGATACGCAGTATTTT. Amino acids: CASSLGGGRAPDTQYF.

This clonotype ranks as medium-sized. The V and J genes are TRBV7-2 and TRBJ2-3; 9 bases match TRBD1. This CDR3 is 15 amino acids long. Germline V gene sequence: CDR1 SGHTA, CDR2 FQGNSA. V lost 1 base, J lost 4 bases, and 3 bases stayed unmatched. The CDR3 DNA follows: TGTGCCAGCAGCTTAGGAAGACAGGGGGCAGATACGCAGTATTTT. Its protein product is CASSLGRQGADTQYF.

This clonotype rates as medium-sized. The V call is TRBV27, the J call TRBJ1-2, with D perhaps matching TRBD1 (5 bases). Germline V gene lookup returns CDR1 MNHEY and CDR2 SMNVEV (reference sequence). Trimming left V 5 bases short and J 6 bases short, with 16 bases between. This CDR3 contains 14 residues. The DNA of the CDR3 is TGTGCCAGCAGTCCTGATTGGACACTTCATGGCTACACCTTC. Protein sequence: CASSPDWTLHGYTF.

In this sample, this clonotype is medium-sized. V gene TRBV10-2 combines with J gene TRBJ1-5, with D perhaps matching TRBD1 (5 bases). CDR3 length: 13 residues. Trimming left V 8 bases short and J 6 bases short, with 14 bases between. Germline CDR1 and CDR2: WSHSY and SAAADI. The CDR3 sequence is CASAGQGGQPQHF. For the CDR3, the DNA is TGCGCCAGCGCTGGGCAGGGCGGTCAGCCCCAGCATTTT.

This clonotype was counted only a few times. The chain links TRBV30 to TRBJ2-5; TRBD2 matches 7 bases. This CDR3 region has 15 residues. The V segment lost 0 bases and the J segment 2 bases; nucleotides outside the gene matches: 6. Per the germline V gene, CDR1 is GTSNPN and CDR2 is SVGIG (reference sequence). The CDR3 is CAWSVLGGLQETQYF. The CDR3 DNA sequence: TGTGCCTGGAGTGTACTGGGGGGACTACAAGAGACCCAGTACTTC.

At least ten counts were recorded for this clonotype. This chain uses TRBV28 with TRBJ2-3; weak D call: TRBD1 (6 bases). The length of the CDR3 is 16 residues. V shed 4 bases and J shed 1 base, with 15 bases lying between them. Germline lookup yields CDR1 MDHEN and CDR2 SYDVKM. CDR3 protein: CASSSQAPGGTDTQYF. The CDR3 nucleotides read TGTGCCAGCAGTTCTCAGGCTCCAGGGGGCACAGATACGCAGTATTTT.

This clonotype is labeled as medium-sized. The CDR3 DNA sequence: TGTGCCAGCAGTTACCTGCAGCCCTCTGACGAAGCTTTCTTT. Amino acids: CASSYLQPSDEAFF. This chain connects TRBV6-2 or TRBV6-3 to TRBJ1-1; D call uncertain. This CDR3 is 14 amino acids long. Germline V gene data show CDR1 as MNHEY and CDR2 as SVGEGT. The V gene lost 2 bases and the J gene lost 8 bases, with 15 bases spanning the gap.

This clonotype was picked up many times. The chain carries TRBV5-1 and TRBJ1-1; D unresolved. The CDR3 sequence is 14 residues long. V was cut by 4 bases and J by 1 base, with 11 bases left in between. Germline CDR1 is SGHRS and CDR2 is YFSETQ. DNA for the CDR3: TGCGCCAGCAGCGCCGACATGGAGAACACTGAAGCTTTCTTT. Encoded protein: CASSADMENTEAFF.

This clonotype has a count of ten or more. The chain employs TRBV6-6 and TRBJ2-1; D perhaps matches TRBD1 (6 bases). V lost 5 bases, J lost 0 bases, and 11 bases lay in between. Germline CDR1 and CDR2: MNHNY and SVGAGI (reference sequence). The CDR3 consists of 15 residues. The chain's CDR3 is CASSPDRSSYNEQFF. The DNA for the CDR3 is TGTGCCAGCAGTCCCGACAGGAGCTCCTACAATGAGCAGTTCTTC.